The 22 T cell receptor beta chains given below trace back to one sample, sequenced in a study of control samples from healthy donors and cancer patients. Repertoires were generated with immunoSEQ multiplex PCR, while TCRdb's copy carries only in-frame clones and drops some. The sample holds 170,000 or so clones; about 93% are singletons and the top ten take more than 1.1%. Input material: blood. These receptors were taken from a man aged 18 to 30 in good health.

J is TRBJ2-1 and V is TRBV24-1; weak D call: TRBD2 (6 bases). The CDR3 consists of 13 residues. Looked up from germline, CDR1 is KGHDR and CDR2 is SFDVKD. The V and J ends lost 2 bases and 10 bases respectively, with 11 bases between them. DNA of the CDR3: TGTGCCACCAGTGATTCATTTGGGGGGGAGCAGTTCTTC. Amino acids: CATSDSFGGEQFF.

The chain links TRBV2 to TRBJ1-2, with 11 nucleotides matching TRBD1. The germline CDR1 and CDR2 sequences are SNHLY and FYNNEI. V shed 4 bases, J shed 8 bases, and the junction held 9 bases outside the gene matches. The CDR3 length is 15 residues. The CDR3 nucleotides are TGTGCCAGCAGTGTTAAAGGACAGGGGGCAGGGGGCTACACCTTC. Protein sequence: CASSVKGQGAGGYTF.

This clone was counted once. The rearrangement uses TRBV3-1 (or the pseudogene TRBV3-2) and TRBJ2-3, with TRBD2 identical over 7 bases. This CDR3 is built from 15 residues. J gave up 2 bases and V 6 bases, and 8 bases lay outside the gene matches. CDR1 and CDR2 (germline): LGHDT, YNNKEL (reference sequence). The CDR3 loop is CASRRGVQYTDTQYF. CDR3 nucleotide sequence: TGTGCCAGCAGACGGGGGGTACAATACACAGATACGCAGTATTTT.

V usage is TRBV4-1 and J usage is TRBJ2-3, with 9 bases lining up with TRBD2. V lost 5 bases and J lost 5; bases outside the gene matches: 11. The length of the CDR3 is 16 residues. Germline loops: CDR1 MGHRA, CDR2 YSYEKL. For the CDR3, the DNA is TGCGCCAGCAGCTACTTTAGCGGGGGAACCCAAGATACGCAGTATTTT. Protein product: CASSYFSGGTQDTQYF.

This sequence joins TRBV5-1 and TRBJ1-1; 9 positions agree with TRBD1. The CDR3 extends over 13 amino acids. The J segment lost 7 bases and the V segment lost 6 bases, leaving 7 bases of the junction unmatched. The germline CDR1 and CDR2 sequences are SGHRS and YFSETQ. The CDR3 nucleotides are TGCGCCAGCACTAAACAGGGGGCTAGTGAAGCTTTCTTT. Amino acid sequence: CASTKQGASEAFF.

The rearrangement uses TRBV3-1 (or the pseudogene TRBV3-2) and TRBJ2-6; no clear D. The germline gives CDR1 LGHDT, CDR2 YNNKEL (reference sequence). This CDR3 has 15 amino acids. With 4 bases removed from V and 1 base from J, the gap between germline ends came to 8 bases. The CDR3 DNA reads as TGTGCCAGCAGCCGCGACTTGTCTGGGGCCAACGTCCTGACTTTC. Its translation: CASSRDLSGANVLTF.

The chain joins TRBV9 to TRBJ1-6, with 7 nucleotides matching TRBD1. Germline CDR1 and CDR2: SGDLS and YYNGEE. This CDR3 spans 15 amino acids. The trim removed 0 bases at V and 5 bases at J, leaving 2 bases unmatched. The CDR3 sequence: CASSVDTGDNSPLHF. CDR3 DNA: TGTGCCAGCAGCGTAGATACAGGGGATAATTCACCCCTCCACTTT.

The chain recombines TRBV27 with TRBJ1-2; 8 nucleotides agree with TRBD1. The length of the CDR3 is 13 residues. Trimming removed 5 bases from V and 8 bases from J; junction bases left unmatched: 7. Per germline, CDR1 MNHEY and CDR2 SMNVEV (reference sequence). CDR3 residues: CASSPRTGNGYTF. The CDR3 DNA reads TGTGCCAGCAGTCCCCGGACAGGGAACGGCTACACCTTC.

Points on this clone: At one end, the junction sequence differs from germline, possibly due to a read error. Written as DNA, the CDR3 is TGTGCCAGCAATGAAAGGGACAGGGTGAACCAGCCCCAGCATTTT. Its protein product is CASNERDRVNQPQHF. The chain carries TRBV6-1 and TRBJ1-5; 9 positions match TRBD1. Germline V gene sequence: CDR1 MNHNS, CDR2 SASEGT. The CDR3 is 15 amino acids.

This rearrangement joins TRBV7-8 to TRBJ2-1, with a weak D call TRBD2 (5 bases). Looked up from germline, CDR1 is SGHVS and CDR2 is FQNEAQ. V was clipped by 2 bases and J by 8 bases, with 16 bases between them. The CDR3 spans 15 residues. The CDR3 region has the DNA TGTGCCAGCAGCTTATTTGGACTGCAAGGCGATGAGCAGTTCTTC. Protein: CASSLFGLQGDEQFF.

This clone was counted once. This chain joins TRBV9 and TRBJ1-1; D remains ambiguous. Germline CDR1 SGDLS, CDR2 YYNGEE. This CDR3 has 11 amino acids. Trimming removed 7 bases from V and 10 bases from J, with 14 bases in between. CDR3 in amino acids: CASGGNSAAFF. CDR3 DNA sequence: TGTGCCAGCGGAGGTAATTCTGCAGCTTTCTTT.

This clone has a single count. V gene TRBV29-1 combines with J gene TRBJ2-5; D is unresolved. Germline lookup yields CDR1 SQVTM and CDR2 ANQGSEA. V shed 7 bases and J shed 5 bases, with 8 bases lying between them. The CDR3 spans 10 residues. The CDR3 protein is CSAYYETQYF. The CDR3 DNA follows: TGCAGCGCTTACTACGAGACCCAGTACTTC.

This sequence joins TRBV18 and TRBJ1-6; weak D call: TRBD1 (6 bases). Trimming removed 3 bases at V and 6 bases at J, with 21 bases between. This CDR3 has 18 residues. Germline values: CDR1 KGHSH, CDR2 LQKENI. The CDR3 nucleotides are TGTGCCAGCTCACCCTACGTGCGACAGGCGAACTCTAATTCACCCCTCCACTTT. It encodes CASSPYVRQANSNSPLHF.

The rearrangement joins TRBV2 to TRBJ2-5, with TRBD1 as a possible D gene (6 bases). CDR1 is SNHLY, CDR2 FYNNEI, per germline. Trimming shortened V by 10 bases and J by 1 base, and 16 bases separated the two germline ends. CDR3 length: 14 residues. CDR3 coding DNA: TGTGCCATCCGTGGACAGACCTCCCAAGAGACCCAGTACTTC. Its translation is CAIRGQTSQETQYF.

V usage is TRBV3-1 (or the pseudogene TRBV3-2) and J usage is TRBJ1-3; 7 bases match TRBD1. Germline V CDR1 and CDR2: LGHDT, YNNKEL (reference sequence). The CDR3 extends over 15 amino acids. The V gene end was trimmed by 4 bases and the J gene end by 3 bases; junction bases not matched to a gene: 6. CDR3 protein: CASSPTGPIGNTIYF. CDR3 nucleotide sequence: TGTGCCAGCAGCCCGACAGGGCCGATTGGAAACACCATATATTTT.

The chain has TRBV3-1 (or the pseudogene TRBV3-2) and TRBJ1-2, with 10 nucleotides matching TRBD1. CDR1 and CDR2 from the germline V gene are LGHDT and YNNKEL (reference sequence). The CDR3 loop spans 14 amino acids. Trimming removed 4 bases from V and 5 bases from J; junction bases left unmatched: 4. The DNA for the CDR3 is TGTGCCAGCAGCCCGGGACAGGGGTTTTATGGCTACACCTTC. Encoded protein: CASSPGQGFYGYTF.

CDR3 sequence: CAWSPTRDGGNTIYF. The CDR3 DNA sequence: TGTGCCTGGAGTCCTACCAGGGATGGAGGAAACACCATATATTTT. This chain connects TRBV30 to TRBJ1-3; tentative D call: TRBD1 (5 bases). Germline lookup yields CDR1 GTSNPN and CDR2 SVGIG (reference sequence). V was trimmed by 2 bases and J by 4 bases, leaving 15 bases between them. There are 15 residues in the CDR3.

V usage is TRBV3-1 (or the pseudogene TRBV3-2) and J usage is TRBJ2-1, with D unclear. The V end was cut by 0 bases, the J end by 10 bases, with 4 bases between. The V gene's germline CDR1 is LGHDT and CDR2 YNNKEL (reference sequence). The CDR3 contains 11 residues. The CDR3 coding sequence is TGTGCCAGCAGCCAAGAGGAGGAGCAGTTCTTC. It encodes CASSQEEEQFF.

The rearrangement uses TRBV21-1 and TRBJ2-2; the D call TRBD2 from the table was never checked on the DNA. TRBV21-1 is described as a pseudogene. The CDR3 contains 13 residues. CDR3 coding DNA: TGTGCCAGCAGCAAACGACTAGTCGGGGAGCTGTTTTTT. Translating gives CASSKRLVGELFF.

J is TRBJ2-7 and V is TRBV29-1; 7 bases align to TRBD2. Germline V lookup: CDR1 SQVTM, CDR2 ANQGSEA. The CDR3 loop spans 11 amino acids. V trimming: 3 bases; J trimming: 6 bases; junction bases outside the gene matches: 2. The chain's CDR3 is CSVEGGSEQYF. The DNA of the CDR3 is TGCAGCGTTGAGGGAGGGAGCGAGCAGTACTTC.

Here the CDR3 DNA reads TGTGCCAGCTCAAACTCTGGGGCCAACGTCCTGACTTTC. This codes for CASSNSGANVLTF. V is TRBV25-1 and J is TRBJ2-6; D remains ambiguous. CDR1 and CDR2 (germline): MGHDK, SYGVNS. The germline V and J ends were trimmed by 8 bases and 0 bases, with 5 bases remaining between them. This CDR3 comprises 13 residues.

The chain has TRBV2 and TRBJ1-6; D not resolved. Deletions cut 2 bases from V and 9 bases from J, with 5 bases between. The CDR3 is 12 residues long. Germline values: CDR1 SNHLY, CDR2 FYNNEI. The CDR3 DNA reads TGTGCCAGCAGTGAAACGAGTTCACCCCTCCACTTT. Encoded protein: CASSETSSPLHF.